One and the same sample provided the 10 T cell receptor beta chains below, sequenced in a study of blood T cell repertoires in COVID-19. Profiled with immunoSEQ multiplex PCR; TCRdb holds only in-frame clones, not every one. The sample lists around 300,000 clones, around 87% occurring once. Material for sequencing was peripheral blood. Receptor source: a man over 45 with active or convalescent COVID-19.

A few counts support this clone. This chain connects TRBV6-5 to TRBJ2-7, with 7 bases that match TRBD1. Germline V lookup: CDR1 MNHEY, CDR2 SVGAGI. Trimming took 7 bases from V and 4 from J; bases not matched to a gene: 13. This CDR3 region has 15 residues. The CDR3 loop is CASTPLQGSGYEQYF. CDR3 DNA sequence: TGTGCCAGCACCCCTTTACAGGGGTCCGGATACGAGCAGTACTTC.

The V and J genes are TRBV3-1 (or the pseudogene TRBV3-2) and TRBJ1-2; 7 bases map to TRBD1. Germline V gives CDR1 LGHDT, CDR2 YNNKEL (reference sequence). Trimming cost V 5 bases and J 5 bases; bases outside gene matches: 5. This CDR3 contains 13 residues. This chain's CDR3 is CASSEQGIYGYTF. The DNA for the CDR3 is TGTGCCAGCAGCGAACAGGGGATTTATGGCTACACCTTC.

This clone occurred a few times. This sequence joins TRBV5-1 and TRBJ1-2; maybe TRBD1 (6 bases). The germline V and J ends were trimmed by 3 bases and 2 bases, with 23 bases remaining between them. The CDR3 covers 18 residues. From germline, CDR1 is SGHRS and CDR2 YFSETQ. The CDR3 DNA reads TGCGCCAGCAGCTCGCCGGTCCCGCAGGGGAATGTGAACTATGGCTACACCTTC. Protein product: CASSSPVPQGNVNYGYTF.

The chain carries TRBV27 and TRBJ1-2; 9 positions agree with TRBD1. Germline V gene sequence: CDR1 MNHEY, CDR2 SMNVEV (reference sequence). Trimming removed 0 bases from V and 5 bases from J; junction bases left unmatched: 7. The CDR3 has 16 residues. DNA of the CDR3: TGTGCCAGCAGTTTATCTACGCCGGACAGGGGATATGGCTACACCTTC. Translating it yields CASSLSTPDRGYGYTF.

V is TRBV19 and J is TRBJ1-1, with D hard to call. Germline lookup yields CDR1 LNHDA and CDR2 SQIVND (reference sequence). CDR3 size: 14 residues. The V gene lost 7 bases and the J gene lost 0 bases, with 12 bases spanning the gap. CDR3 coding DNA: TGTGCCAGTACCCCTCGTTCGGTGAACACTGAAGCTTTCTTT. Translated: CASTPRSVNTEAFF. Complete variable domain (other parts from reference TRBV19 and TRBJ1-1): DGGITQSPKYLFRKEGQNVTLSCEQNLNHDAMYWYRQDPGQGLRLIYYSQIVNDFQKGDIAEGYSVSREKKESFPLTVTSAQKNPTAFYLCASTPRSVNTEAFFGQGTRLTVV.

This chain connects TRBV7-3 to TRBJ2-1; D may be TRBD2 (5 bases). The ends were cut back, 4 bases at V and 4 bases at J, with 8 bases in the middle. This CDR3 spans 13 amino acids. Germline values: CDR1 SGHTA, CDR2 FQGTGA. The CDR3 spells CASSWTVYNEQFF. CDR3 DNA sequence: TGTGCCAGCAGCTGGACTGTTTACAATGAGCAGTTCTTC.

The CDR3 here is CASMGYYGYTF. The CDR3 DNA is TGTGCCAGTATGGGCTACTATGGCTACACCTTC. The V gene is TRBV19, the J gene TRBJ1-2; D unresolved. The CDR3 extends over 11 amino acids. V was cut by 7 bases and J by 3 bases, with 6 bases left in between. Germline V CDR1 and CDR2: LNHDA, SQIVND (reference sequence).

The sample holds a few counts of this clone. This chain links TRBV15 with TRBJ1-2; D not resolved. The V gene's germline CDR1 is LNHNV and CDR2 YYDKDF (reference sequence). Trimming removed 4 bases at V and 2 bases at J, with 20 bases between. The CDR3 totals 17 residues. In DNA, the CDR3 is TGTGCCACCAGCACAAGGACGCTCGGGGTCCGCAACTATGGCTACACCTTC. Its protein product is CATSTRTLGVRNYGYTF.

This rearrangement joins TRBV30 to TRBJ2-7, with TRBD1 identical over 7 bases. The CDR3 runs 15 residues. Germline-derived CDR1 and CDR2 are GTSNPN and SVGIG (reference sequence). With 3 bases clipped from V and 3 bases from J, the junction kept 11 bases outside the gene matches. The CDR3 reads CAWRVKGTVLYEQYF. The DNA of the CDR3 is TGTGCCTGGAGAGTCAAAGGGACAGTTCTCTACGAGCAGTACTTC.

Only one count was recorded for this clone. The chain is built from TRBV15 and TRBJ1-1; D is perhaps TRBD1 (5 bases). The CDR3 extends over 14 amino acids. V was shortened by 0 bases and J by 1 base, with 6 bases between the two germline ends. Germline V CDR1 and CDR2: LNHNV, YYDKDF (reference sequence). CDR3 protein: CATSRDRANTEAFF. The CDR3 DNA is TGTGCCACCAGCAGAGACAGGGCGAACACTGAAGCTTTCTTT.